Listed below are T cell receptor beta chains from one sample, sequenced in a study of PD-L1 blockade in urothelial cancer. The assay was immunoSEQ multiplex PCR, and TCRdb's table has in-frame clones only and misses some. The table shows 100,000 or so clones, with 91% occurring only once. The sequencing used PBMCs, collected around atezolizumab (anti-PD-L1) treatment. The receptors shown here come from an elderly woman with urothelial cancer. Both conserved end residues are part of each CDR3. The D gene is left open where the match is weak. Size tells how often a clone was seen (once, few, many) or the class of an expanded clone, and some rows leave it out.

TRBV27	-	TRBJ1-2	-	CASSFDRNYGYTF	TGTGCCAGCAGTTTCGACAGGAACTATGGCTACACCTTC
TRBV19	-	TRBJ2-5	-	CASSIGNQETQYF	TGTGCCAGTAGTATCGGGAACCAAGAGACCCAGTACTTC
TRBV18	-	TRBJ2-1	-	CASSPPRRDNEQFF	TGTGCCAGCTCACCACCGCGGCGGGACAATGAGCAGTTCTTC
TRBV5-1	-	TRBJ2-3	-	CASSLLSPSTDTQYF	TGCGCCAGCAGCTTGCTTTCCCCGAGCACAGATACGCAGTATTTT
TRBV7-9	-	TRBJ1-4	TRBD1	CASSLARDSNEKLFF	TGTGCCAGCAGCTTAGCCCGGGACAGCAATGAAAAACTGTTTTTT
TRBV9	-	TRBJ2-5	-	CASSVQSGETETQYF	TGTGCCAGCAGCGTTCAGTCGGGGGAGACGGAGACCCAGTACTTC
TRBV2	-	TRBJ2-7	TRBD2	CASKREKGYEQYF	TGTGCCAGCAAGCGGGAGAAGGGGTACGAGCAGTACTTC
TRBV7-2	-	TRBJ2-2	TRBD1	CASSSRTGGTGELFF	TGTGCCAGCAGCTCGAGGACAGGGGGCACCGGGGAGCTGTTTTTT
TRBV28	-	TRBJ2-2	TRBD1	CASIRQGQNTGELFF	TGTGCCAGCATCAGACAGGGACAAAACACCGGGGAGCTGTTTTTT
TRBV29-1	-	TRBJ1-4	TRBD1	CSARDSSDEKLFF	TGCAGCGCCCGGGACAGTAGTGATGAAAAACTGTTTTTT
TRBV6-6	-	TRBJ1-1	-	CASSFPRGGTEAFF	TGTGCCAGCAGTTTCCCCAGGGGTGGCACTGAAGCTTTCTTT
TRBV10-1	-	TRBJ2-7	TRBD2	CASSDPSGRAYEQYF	TGCGCCAGCAGTGACCCTAGCGGGAGGGCCTACGAGCAGTACTTC
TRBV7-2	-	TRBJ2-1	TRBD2	CASSLTSGRAGNEQFF	TGTGCCAGCAGCTTAACCAGCGGGAGGGCCGGAAATGAGCAGTTCTTC
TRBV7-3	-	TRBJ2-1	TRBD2	CASSLSGRRLSNEQFF	TGTGCCAGCAGCTTAAGCGGGAGACGGTTGAGCAATGAGCAGTTCTTC
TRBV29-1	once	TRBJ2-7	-	CSVEEGGYEQYF	TGCAGCGTTGAAGAGGGAGGATACGAGCAGTACTTC
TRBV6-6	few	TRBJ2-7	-	CASSSQGGPYEQYF	TGTGCCAGCAGTTCGCAGGGGGGACCCTACGAGCAGTACTTC
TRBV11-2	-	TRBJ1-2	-	CASSLVAGGPNYGYTF	TGTGCCAGCAGCTTAGTCGCTGGAGGGCCTAACTATGGCTACACCTTC
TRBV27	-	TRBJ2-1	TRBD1	CASSFGTGVKQFF	TGTGCCAGCAGTTTCGGGACAGGAGTAAAACAGTTCTTC
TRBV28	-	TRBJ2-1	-	CASSFNRGNNEQFF	TGTGCCAGCAGCTTCAACCGGGGGAACAATGAGCAGTTCTTC
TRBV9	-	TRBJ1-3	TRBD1	CASSVAPTGTGNTIYF	TGTGCCAGCAGCGTAGCCCCGACAGGGACTGGAAACACCATATATTTT
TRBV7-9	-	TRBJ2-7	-	CASSLQGRGEQYF	TGTGCCAGCAGCTTACAAGGTCGCGGCGAGCAGTACTTC
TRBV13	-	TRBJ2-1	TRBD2	CASSSRRTSGNEQFF	TGTGCCAGCAGCTCAAGGCGGACTAGCGGCAATGAGCAGTTCTTC